A selection of T cell receptor beta chains follows, all from one sample in a study of cytomegalovirus exposure and HLA in healthy donors. The method was immunoSEQ multiplex PCR; TCRdb's version includes in-frame clones alone and lacks a portion of them. The table records around 39,000 clones, approximately 80% of them present only once. The specimen sequenced was PBMCs. These receptors originate from a man under 40 in good health and CMV-seronegative. CDR3s leave out the opening cysteine and the closing phenylalanine or tryptophan. The order of the fields is J gene, V gene, CDR3 protein.

TRBJ2-2	TRBV29-1	SVPSPGSNTGELF
TRBJ1-1	TRBV7-2	ASSSSRGRGNTEAF
NA	TRBV5-5	ASSFRSGSSYEQY
TRBJ1-5	TRBV19	ASSQVQQPQH
NA	TRBV11-2	ASSPLTAGSVEQY
TRBJ2-7	TRBV5-1	ASSTGTGLIYEQY
TRBJ2-5	TRBV13	ASSLLADLAETQY
TRBJ1-2	TRBV5-1	ASSFNPGQAYGYT
TRBJ2-3	TRBV14	ASSQDPAGASTDTQY
TRBJ2-3	TRBV5-5	ASSLGTSGRYTDTQY
TRBJ2-1	TRBV27	ASSSPGLAGANNEQF
TRBJ1-1	TRBV18	ASSRETAITEAF
TRBJ2-1	TRBV2	ASNFPTSGRNEQF
TRBJ2-7	TRBV11-2	ASSPGLAGSLEQY
TRBJ2-1	TRBV7-7	ASSTGLFNEQF
TRBJ2-5	TRBV7-2	ASSPAGAGETQY
TRBJ2-1	TRBV18	ASSGGSSYNEQF
TRBJ2-7	TRBV7-2	ASSRVEGVTEQY
TRBJ1-5	TRBV7-6	ASSGAGRGQPQH